A single sample gave rise to the 13 T cell receptor beta chains below, sequenced in a study of shared clonotypes between healthy human individuals. Naive CD8 cells, CD45RO-negative and positively selected for CCR7, excluded terminally differentiated effector memory CD45RA+ cells. The table came from immunoSEQ multiplex PCR; TCRdb's copy has only in-frame clones and leaves some out. Among around 640,000 clones listed, 95% to 97% were seen once. Sequenced input: naive CD8+ T cells sorted from blood. The receptors shown here come from a woman aged 25 to 39 in good health.

The chain joins TRBV7-6 to TRBJ2-7, with TRBD1 matching 9 bases. The V segment lost 5 bases and the J segment 3 bases; nucleotides outside the gene matches: 11. The CDR3 is 16 amino acids. Germline V lookup: CDR1 SGHVS, CDR2 FNYEAQ. CDR3 protein: CASSQGGGTGLYEQYF. CDR3 nucleotides: TGTGCCAGCAGCCAGGGGGGAGGGACAGGGCTCTACGAGCAGTACTTC.

The chain couples TRBV9 to TRBJ2-3; TRBD2 matches 13 bases. This CDR3 spans 17 amino acids. Looked up from germline, CDR1 is SGDLS and CDR2 is YYNGEE. With V trimmed by 4 bases and J by 4 bases, 9 bases remained unmatched. This chain's CDR3 is CASSTRLAGGGSDTQYF. The CDR3 DNA follows: TGTGCCAGCAGCACCAGACTAGCGGGAGGTGGGTCAGATACGCAGTATTTT.

About this clone: The same CDR3 also results from other DNA sequences found in this sample. The chain uses TRBV28 and TRBJ1-5; D is unclear. Trimming stripped 3 bases from V and 6 bases from J, with 6 bases between. Germline V lookup: CDR1 MDHEN, CDR2 SYDVKM. CDR3 size: 12 residues. The CDR3 region has the DNA TGTGCCAGCAGTTTTTCAGGTCAGCCCCAGCATTTT. It is translated as CASSFSGQPQHF.

The rearrangement joins TRBV4-1 to TRBJ2-7, with D maybe TRBD1 (5 bases). CDR3 size: 16 residues. Germline V gene sequence: CDR1 MGHRA, CDR2 YSYEKL. V gave up 2 bases and J gave up 3 bases, with 17 bases separating them. The CDR3 DNA follows: TGCGCCAGCAGCCAAAAACAGGAAGAACCGCTCTACGAGCAGTACTTC. Its translation: CASSQKQEEPLYEQYF.

The gene calls are TRBV28 and TRBJ1-5, with D possibly being TRBD1 (6 bases). Trimming cost V 2 bases and J 6 bases, with 11 bases left between them. The CDR3 extends over 14 amino acids. Germline V gives CDR1 MDHEN, CDR2 SYDVKM. CDR3 in amino acids: CASSLEQGIQPQHF. CDR3 coding DNA: TGTGCCAGCAGTTTAGAACAGGGCATTCAGCCCCAGCATTTT.

This chain joins TRBV5-1 and TRBJ2-3, with 8 bases matching TRBD2. V was clipped by 0 bases and J by 3 bases; unmatched bases: 6. The CDR3 runs to 16 residues. Germline V gene sequence: CDR1 SGHRS, CDR2 YFSETQ. The DNA for the CDR3 is TGCGCCAGCAGCTTGGCTGGGAGCGGGAGTACAGATACGCAGTATTTT. Encoded protein: CASSLAGSGSTDTQYF.

This clone was found once. The rearrangement joins TRBV7-6 to TRBJ1-6; D may be TRBD1 (6 bases). The germline V and J ends were trimmed by 5 bases and 6 bases, with 17 bases remaining between them. This CDR3 contains 16 residues. Germline CDR1 and CDR2: SGHVS and FNYEAQ. The CDR3 reads CASSRTNTGSNSPLHF. The CDR3 DNA sequence: TGTGCCAGCAGCAGGACCAACACAGGGAGTAATTCACCCCTCCACTTT.

This clone was picked up one time. The chain recombines TRBV19 with TRBJ1-2; no clear D. The CDR3 is made up of 13 amino acids. CDR1 is LNHDA and CDR2 is SQIVND in the germline V gene (reference sequence). With 3 bases removed from V and 13 bases from J, the gap between germline ends came to 18 bases. The CDR3, as DNA: TGTGCCAGTAGTATTCGGGCAGCCGTCGGGTCCACCTTC. This encodes CASSIRAAVGSTF.

The CDR3 DNA follows: TGTGCCATCAGGGAGACAGGGGAAACCTACGAGCAGTACTTC. Its protein product is CAIRETGETYEQYF. The genes are TRBV10-3 and TRBJ2-7; 8 bases are a match to TRBD1. The CDR3 spans 14 residues. Trimming at V came to 6 bases and at J to 2 bases, leaving 6 bases not matched to a gene. The germline gives CDR1 ENHRY, CDR2 SYGVKD.

V gene TRBV28 combines with J gene TRBJ2-1; D might be TRBD1 or TRBD2, each matching 5 bases. Per germline, CDR1 MDHEN and CDR2 SYDVKM. The CDR3 totals 17 residues. The V and J ends lost 3 bases and 6 bases respectively, with 21 bases between them. The CDR3 coding sequence is TGTGCCAGCAGTTTGGGACCCGGCCCAGAGGAGGCCAATGAGCAGTTCTTC. This sequence encodes CASSLGPGPEEANEQFF.

The rearrangement joins TRBV27 to TRBJ2-1, with 9 positions matching TRBD2. Germline V lookup: CDR1 MNHEY, CDR2 SMNVEV (reference sequence). CDR3 length equals 15 residues. Germline trimming cut 2 bases from V and 4 bases from J; bases unmatched to any gene: 3. CDR3 coding DNA: TGTGCCAGCAGTTTACTTAGCGGGGGATACAATGAGCAGTTCTTC. Amino acid sequence: CASSLLSGGYNEQFF.

The chain uses TRBV15 and TRBJ2-1; 9 bases agree with TRBD2. CDR3 size: 16 residues. V gave up 1 base and J gave up 4 bases; unmatched junction bases: 5. The germline CDR1 and CDR2 sequences are LNHNV and YYDKDF (reference sequence). The CDR3 sequence: CATSRVSGRRYNEQFF. Here the CDR3 DNA reads TGTGCCACCAGCAGAGTAAGCGGGAGGAGGTACAATGAGCAGTTCTTC.

Points on this clone: The same CDR3 is also encoded by other DNA sequences in this sample. The chain couples TRBV27 to TRBJ1-2, with 8 nucleotides matching TRBD1. Germline V gives CDR1 MNHEY, CDR2 SMNVEV (reference sequence). The length of the CDR3 is 12 residues. The V and J ends lost 6 bases and 5 bases, in that order; junction bases with no gene match: 2. CDR3 in amino acids: CASRTGGYGYTF. The CDR3 coding sequence is TGTGCCAGCAGAACAGGGGGGTATGGCTACACCTTC.